The entry below gives a single TCR beta chain sequence along with its context. Its antigen has not been determined. No much larger clone is present one base from it, and per-base qualities are unavailable. The run used an Illumina HiSeq 1500. The raw public data were reprocessed by TCRdb itself: fastp quality trimming at Q25, MiXCR clonotype calling, in-frame beta chains only. CDR3 protein duplicates are merged, each entry listing the most common genes and DNA. The sample includes almost 500,000 distinct CDR3 sequences, with around 11% observed a single time. 10% to 13% of the sample is held by the ten biggest clonotypes. The data stem from a study of T cell repertoires in cytomegalovirus infection (dated by TCRdb to about 2019). About the study as a whole: Donor HLA type was relevant to the analysis, because carriage of CMV infection together with the matching HLA type was indicated by public TCR beta signatures. The study at large found these results: The ex vivo response was dominated by HLA-C-restricted CMV-specific TCR beta clonotypes, which also provided the single most frequent clonotype in two of eight donors. Carriers of CMV infection plus the relevant HLA type were discriminated by the cumulative frequency of public TCR beta family members in the study cohort and in an independent approximately 400-donor cohort.

For CDR1 and CDR2, the germline V gene (reference sequence) lists DFQATT and SNEGSKA. The trim is 0 bases for V and 0 bases for J, with a gap of 12 bases between the germline ends. The cysteine opens and the phenylalanine closes a CDR3 of 16 amino acids. The retained sequence is limited to the CDR3, 48 bases, with the frame set at the first base. The chain is assembled from TRBV20-1 and TRBJ2-1, with the D call perhaps TRBD1 or TRBD2, each one matching 5 bases. The source is a human donor in good health (CMV status not recorded). Some clones in this sample may be carry-over from other donors' samples. The sample comprised PBMCs. CDR3 sequence: CSARENGADSYNEQFF. Here is the DNA: TGCAGTGCTAGAGAGAACGGGGCCGACTCCTACAATGAGCAGTTCTTC.